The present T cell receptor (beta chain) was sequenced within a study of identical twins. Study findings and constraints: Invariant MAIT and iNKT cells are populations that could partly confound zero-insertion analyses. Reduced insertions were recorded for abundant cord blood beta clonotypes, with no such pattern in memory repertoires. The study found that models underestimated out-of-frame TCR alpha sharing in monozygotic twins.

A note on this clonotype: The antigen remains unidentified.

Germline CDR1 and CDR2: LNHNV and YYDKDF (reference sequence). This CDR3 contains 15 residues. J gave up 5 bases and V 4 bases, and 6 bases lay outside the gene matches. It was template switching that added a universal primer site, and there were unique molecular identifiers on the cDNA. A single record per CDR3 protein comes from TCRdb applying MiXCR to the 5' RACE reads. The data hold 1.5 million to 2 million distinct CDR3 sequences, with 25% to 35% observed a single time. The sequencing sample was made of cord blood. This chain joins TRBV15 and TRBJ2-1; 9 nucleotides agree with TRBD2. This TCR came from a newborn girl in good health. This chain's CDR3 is CATSKVTSGHNEQFF. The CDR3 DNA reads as TGTGCCACCAGCAAGGTGACTAGCGGACACAATGAGCAGTTCTTC.